One T cell receptor (beta chain) is described in this entry. The sample is drawn from a study of blood T cell repertoires in COVID-19. Study-level information: Material from acute and convalescent COVID-19 was sourced from the United States, Italy and Spain.

Germline loops: CDR1 LGHDT, CDR2 YNNKEL (reference sequence). This CDR3 has 13 residues. The V end lost 6 bases, the J end lost 9 bases, and 15 bases lay between the germline ends. The method was immunoSEQ multiplex PCR; TCRdb's version includes in-frame clones alone and lacks a portion of them. The sample has around 20,000 clones, about 90% seen once. V is TRBV3-1 (or the pseudogene TRBV3-2) and J is TRBJ2-1; a possible D gene is TRBD1 (6 bases). The sequence derives from a human donor in a cohort sampled during active COVID-19. The sample comprised peripheral blood. CDR3 coding DNA: TGTGCCAGCAGGCCCCAACAGGGCTTTGAGCAGTTCTTC. Translation: CASRPQQGFEQFF.